This is a list of T cell receptor beta chains from one sample in a study of CXCR3-negative and CXCR3-positive naive CD8 T cells. With the 5' RACE reads reprocessed, TCRdb shows one record per CDR3 protein and no DNA. Its table lists about 57,000 distinct CDR3 sequences. What was sequenced was naive CXCR3+ CD8+ T cells from blood. Receptor source: a human donor in good health. Some clones in this sample may be carry-over from other donors' samples. CDR3s include the opening cysteine and the closing phenylalanine or tryptophan.

v_gene	j_gene	CDR3aa
TRBV29-1	TRBJ2-3	CSVEDQDRSIDTQYF
TRBV14	TRBJ2-1	CASSPLAYNEQFF
TRBV7-8	TRBJ2-3	CASSLDGRFTDTQYF
TRBV21-1	TRBJ2-7	CASSATGAYEQYF
TRBV6-2/TRBV6-3	TRBJ2-3	CASSPLEYTDTQYF
TRBV28	TRBJ2-7	CASSRPGTSGWEQYF
TRBV7-9	TRBJ2-5	CASSLSLWDRVQETQYF
TRBV29-1	TRBJ2-2	CSVWLDGELFF
TRBV29-1	TRBJ2-3	CSVEDPKGAGEDTQYF
TRBV6-5	TRBJ1-2	CASRTEPGSYTF
TRBV19	TRBJ2-7	CASSIEYGAHYEQYF
TRBV19	TRBJ2-7	CASKAAAGENYEQYF
TRBV20-1	TRBJ2-5	CSARDRARETQYF
TRBV28	TRBJ2-7	CASSYPSEQYF
TRBV4-2	TRBJ1-2	CASSKEYTGGANYGYTF
TRBV6-5	TRBJ1-1	CASSYSRVQYTEAFF
TRBV7-2	TRBJ2-1	CASLRLERYNEQFF
TRBV2	TRBJ2-1	CATFLAGGLNEQFF
TRBV7-9	TRBJ1-2	CASSFGGNGGYTF
TRBV15	TRBJ1-1	CATSREPVNTEAFF
TRBV6-6	TRBJ1-5	CASNLGSNQPQHF
TRBV9	TRBJ1-3	CASSAGGSSGNTIYF
TRBV6-5	TRBJ1-1	CASSYAGMNTEAFF
TRBV20-1	TRBJ1-2	CSALGLNGYTF
TRBV2	TRBJ2-7	CASRRTGGAYEQYF
TRBV7-9	TRBJ1-2	CASSLFSQVYGYTF
TRBV7-9	TRBJ1-1	CASSPRRGPMNTEAFF
TRBV7-2	TRBJ2-1	CVSRGASYNEQFF
TRBV11-2	TRBJ1-5	CASREGGLGNQPQHF
TRBV6-6	TRBJ1-2	CASSSNTGFYGYTF
TRBV12-3/TRBV12-4	TRBJ1-6	CASRRGPTSSYNSPLHF
TRBV27	TRBJ2-5	CASSPSRSLETQYF
TRBV29-1	TRBJ2-3	CSVSGPGTDTQYF
TRBV6-5	TRBJ2-7	CASSYSGTSSERYF
TRBV20-1	TRBJ2-7	CSARGFREGTSYEQYF
TRBV7-9	TRBJ1-1	CASSYEGTEAFF
TRBV7-9	TRBJ2-3	CASSSVGGTDTQYF
TRBV7-9	TRBJ1-2	CASSPPRGSYTF
TRBV5-1	TRBJ1-2	CASSLRGAANYGYTF
TRBV12-3/TRBV12-4	TRBJ2-2	CASSLDRTGELFF
TRBV7-9	TRBJ2-1	CAGRKGQADNEQFF
TRBV20-1	TRBJ2-7	CSATDRGSSSYEQYF
TRBV7-9	TRBJ2-7	CASSLVAESYEQYF
TRBV4-3	TRBJ2-7	CASSLGRLSSHEQYF
TRBV12-3/TRBV12-4	TRBJ2-7	CASSLVGSPYEQYF
TRBV7-2	TRBJ2-1	CASSLIGAGGYNEQFF
TRBV12-3/TRBV12-4	TRBJ2-1	CASSFGVSSYNEQFF
TRBV4-2	TRBJ2-7	CASSQVGVSYEQYF
TRBV2	TRBJ2-2	CASSSGTMGTGELFF
TRBV27	TRBJ1-1	CASINDRRQAFF
TRBV29-1	TRBJ1-1	CSVEDASPEAFF
TRBV27	TRBJ1-1	CASSLYKYTEAFF
TRBV7-8	TRBJ2-7	CASSLVTTYEQYF
TRBV25-1	TRBJ1-2	CASSDVGGYTF
TRBV12-3/TRBV12-4	TRBJ2-7	CASGQVFHEQYF